This is a list of T cell receptor beta chains from one sample in a study of HIV-infected patients and healthy controls. TCRdb re-analysed the 5' RACE reads in MiXCR, keeping a single row per CDR3 protein. The sample records thousands of distinct CDR3 sequences, around 8.8% being singletons. This sample comprised blood, obtained during antiretroviral therapy. These receptors all stem from an adult with HIV infection. Both conserved end residues are part of each CDR3. D genes are given only for firm matches. Clone size is stated in some rows and not others, as once, few, many or a class when expanded.

>14|medium-sized|-|TRBV13|TRBJ2-1
TGTGCCAGCAGCTTAGAAGGTAGAAACAATGAGCAGTTCTTC
CASSLEGRNNEQFF
>15|medium-sized|-|TRBV29-1|TRBJ1-1
TGCAGCGCCAAAGGGCAGGTCCACTCGAACACTGAAGCTTTCTTT
CSAKGQVHSNTEAFF
>10|-|-|TRBV29-1|TRBJ2-1
TGCAGCGTTGATGGGGCGGGCCCTTCCTTC
CSVDGAGPSF
>14|-|TRBD1|TRBV20-1|TRBJ1-6
TGCAGTGCTAGAAGACAGGGGCGAAATTCACCCCTCCACTTT
CSARRQGRNSPLHF
>13|-|-|TRBV27|TRBJ2-7
TGTGCCAGCAGTTCGACAGTTGCTGGCGAGCAGTACTTC
CASSSTVAGEQYF
>15|many|TRBD1|TRBV2|TRBJ1-1
TGTGCCAGCTGGTCAGAGAGGGGGCATCACACTGAAGCTTTCTTT
CASWSERGHHTEAFF
>15|many|-|TRBV7-2|TRBJ1-4
TGTGCCAGCAGCTTAGACGGAGCAACTAATGAAAAACTGTTTTTT
CASSLDGATNEKLFF
>12|-|-|TRBV20-1|TRBJ1-3
TGCAGTGCTAGCACCCCTAGAAACACCATATATTTT
CSASTPRNTIYF
>14|-|TRBD1|TRBV6-6|TRBJ2-7
TGTGCCAGCACCTGGGCAGGGGGCCGGTACGAGCAGTACTTC
CASTWAGGRYEQYF
>15|many|-|TRBV6-2/TRBV6-3|TRBJ1-1
TGTGCCAGCACGGGCATCAGGGCCATGAACACTGAAGCTTTCTTT
CASTGIRAMNTEAFF
>12|many|-|TRBV7-9|TRBJ2-7
TGTGCCAGCAGCTTCCCGGACGGTTGGTACTACTTC
CASSFPDGWYYF
>14|many|TRBD1|TRBV27|TRBJ1-1
TGTGCCAGCAGTTCGGGACAGGTAAACACTGAAGCTTTCTTT
CASSSGQVNTEAFF
>13|few|TRBD2|TRBV20-1|TRBJ2-7
TGCAGTGCCCAACCGACTAGCGGGTACGAGCAGTACTTC
CSAQPTSGYEQYF
>14|medium-sized|-|TRBV29-1|TRBJ2-3
TGCAGCGTTGGGGGGGTCCTCCTCACAGATACGCAGTATTTT
CSVGGVLLTDTQYF
>15|large|-|TRBV13|TRBJ1-5
TGTGCCAGCAGCTTTTGGACGGATTCCCGGGAGCCCCAGCATTTT
CASSFWTDSREPQHF
>16|many|TRBD1|TRBV19|TRBJ1-2
TGTGCCAGTAGTCTCCGCTCCGGGACAGGCGCGTATGGCTACACCTTC
CASSLRSGTGAYGYTF
>19|medium-sized|-|TRBV4-1|TRBJ2-6
TGCGCCAGCAGCCTGACCCGGGGACAACTCGTCTCTGGGGCCAACGTCCTGACTTTC
CASSLTRGQLVSGANVLTF